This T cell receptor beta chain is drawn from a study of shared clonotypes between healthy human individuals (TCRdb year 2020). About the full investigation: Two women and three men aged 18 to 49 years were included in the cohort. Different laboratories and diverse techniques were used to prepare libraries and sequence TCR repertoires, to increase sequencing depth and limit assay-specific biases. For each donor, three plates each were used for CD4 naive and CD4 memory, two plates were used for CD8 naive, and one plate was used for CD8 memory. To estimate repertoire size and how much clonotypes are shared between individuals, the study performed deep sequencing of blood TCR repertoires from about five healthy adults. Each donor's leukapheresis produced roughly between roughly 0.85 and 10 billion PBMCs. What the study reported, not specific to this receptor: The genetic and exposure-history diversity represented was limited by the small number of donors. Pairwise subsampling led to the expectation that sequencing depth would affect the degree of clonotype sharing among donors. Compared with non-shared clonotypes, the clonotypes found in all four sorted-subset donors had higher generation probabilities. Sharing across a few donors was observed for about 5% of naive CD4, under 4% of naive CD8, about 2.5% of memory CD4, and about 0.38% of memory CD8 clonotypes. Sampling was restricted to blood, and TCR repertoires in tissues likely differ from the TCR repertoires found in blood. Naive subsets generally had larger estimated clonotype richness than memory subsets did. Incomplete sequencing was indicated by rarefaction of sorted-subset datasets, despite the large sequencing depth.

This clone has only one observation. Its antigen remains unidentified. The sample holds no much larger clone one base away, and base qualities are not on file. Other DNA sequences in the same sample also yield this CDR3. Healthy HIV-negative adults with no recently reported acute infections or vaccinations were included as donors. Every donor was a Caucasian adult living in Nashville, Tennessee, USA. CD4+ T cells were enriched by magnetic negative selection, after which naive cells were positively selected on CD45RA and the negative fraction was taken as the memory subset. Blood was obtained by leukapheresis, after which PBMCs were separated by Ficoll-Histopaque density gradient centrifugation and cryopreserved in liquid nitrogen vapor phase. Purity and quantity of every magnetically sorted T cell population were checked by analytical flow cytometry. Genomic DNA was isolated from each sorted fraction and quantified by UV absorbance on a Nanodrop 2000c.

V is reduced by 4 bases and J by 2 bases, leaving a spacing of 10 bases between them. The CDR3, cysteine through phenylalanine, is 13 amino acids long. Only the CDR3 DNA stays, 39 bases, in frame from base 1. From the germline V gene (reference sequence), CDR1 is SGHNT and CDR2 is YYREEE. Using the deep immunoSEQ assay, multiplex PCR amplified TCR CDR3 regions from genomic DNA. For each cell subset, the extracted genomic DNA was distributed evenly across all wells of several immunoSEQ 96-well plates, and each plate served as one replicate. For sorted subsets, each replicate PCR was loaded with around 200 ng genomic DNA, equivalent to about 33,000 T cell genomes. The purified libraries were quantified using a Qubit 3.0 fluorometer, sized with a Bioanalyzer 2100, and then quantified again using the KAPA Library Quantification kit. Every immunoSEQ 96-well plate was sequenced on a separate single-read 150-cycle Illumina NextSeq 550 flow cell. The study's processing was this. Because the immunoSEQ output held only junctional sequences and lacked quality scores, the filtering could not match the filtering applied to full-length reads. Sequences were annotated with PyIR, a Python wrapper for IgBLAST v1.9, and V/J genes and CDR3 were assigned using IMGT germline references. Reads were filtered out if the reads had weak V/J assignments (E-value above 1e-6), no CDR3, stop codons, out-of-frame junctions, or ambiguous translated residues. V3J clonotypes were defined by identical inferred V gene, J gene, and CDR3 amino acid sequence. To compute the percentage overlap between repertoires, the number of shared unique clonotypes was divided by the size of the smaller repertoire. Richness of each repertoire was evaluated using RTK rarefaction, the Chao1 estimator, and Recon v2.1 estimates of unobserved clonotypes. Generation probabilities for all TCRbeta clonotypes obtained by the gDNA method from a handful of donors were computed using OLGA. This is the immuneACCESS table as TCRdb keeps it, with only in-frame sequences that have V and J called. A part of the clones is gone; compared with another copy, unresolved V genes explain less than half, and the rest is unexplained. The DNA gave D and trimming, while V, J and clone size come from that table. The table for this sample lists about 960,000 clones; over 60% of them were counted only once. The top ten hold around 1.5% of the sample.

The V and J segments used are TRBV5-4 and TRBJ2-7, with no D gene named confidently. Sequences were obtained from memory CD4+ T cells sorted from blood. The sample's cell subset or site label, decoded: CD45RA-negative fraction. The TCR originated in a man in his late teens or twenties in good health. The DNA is TGTGCCAGCAGCCTCGACGGAACCTACGAGCAGTACTTC. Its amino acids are CASSLDGTYEQYF.